This TCR beta chain was identified in a study of a mutant IDH1 vaccine in newly diagnosed glioma. Sample time point: week 35, safety follow-up. Each vaccine dose was 300 ug of mutant IDH1 20-mer peptide, with topical imiquimod. The assay was immunoSEQ multiplex PCR, and TCRdb's table has in-frame clones only and misses some. Among roughly 52,000 clones listed, around 80% were seen once. Trimming removed 0 bases from V and 1 base from J, with 4 bases in between. The CDR3 has 14 residues. CDR1 is MGHRA and CDR2 is YSYEKL in the germline V gene. Turning to this clone: Its antigen is currently unknown.

The sequencing used PBMCs, collected from a glioma patient whose treatment included an IDH1 peptide vaccine. The sequence was obtained from a woman in her late teens or twenties with glioma. The genes are TRBV4-1 and TRBJ2-1; no clear D. CDR3 loop: CASSQERSYNEQFF. CDR3 coding DNA: TGCGCCAGCAGCCAAGAAAGGTCCTACAATGAGCAGTTCTTC.